Presented here are 2 T cell receptor beta chains from one specimen sequenced in a study of PD-1 blockade in classical Hodgkin lymphoma. Autologous stem cell transplantation was followed by relapse in every patient, and brentuximab vedotin exposure varied. The assay was immunoSEQ multiplex PCR, and TCRdb's table has in-frame clones only and misses some. This table holds about 110,000 clones, 80% to 90% found once. The sample was peripheral blood mononuclear cells (PBMCs), taken before the second cycle of nivolumab. The source of these receptors is a human donor with classical Hodgkin lymphoma.

The V and J genes are TRBV4-1 and TRBJ2-3; 8 nucleotides agree with TRBD2. In germline, CDR1 is MGHRA, CDR2 YSYEKL. J was trimmed by 0 bases and V by 3 bases; bases with no gene match: 2. The CDR3 is 15 residues long. CDR3 in DNA: TGCGCCAGCAGCCAGAGCGGGAGTAGCACAGATACGCAGTATTTT. The encoded protein is CASSQSGSSTDTQYF.

DNA for the CDR3: TGTGCCAGCAGCTTAGGGATAGGGGAAGCAAACACCGGGGAGCTGTTTTTT. Protein sequence: CASSLGIGEANTGELFF. This rearrangement joins TRBV11-2 to TRBJ2-2, with a possible D match to TRBD1 (5 bases). Trimming left V 1 base short and J 2 bases short, with 14 bases between. CDR3 length: 17 amino acids. The germline gives CDR1 SGHAT, CDR2 FQNNGV.